This T cell receptor (beta chain) was found in a study of blood T cell repertoires in COVID-19. Whole-study context: Donors in the United States, Italy and Spain gave samples during acute or convalescent COVID-19. Sample material is recorded as cDNA or gDNA derived from T cells, B-cell-depleted T cells, or PBMCs.

Per the original methods: Estimates of nucleated cell counts were drawn from the amplification of reference gene primers. Using immunoSEQ multiplex PCR, the repertoire was profiled, and TCRdb retains in-frame clones only, with some absent. V, J and clone size are those of that table, while D and trimming were read from the DNA. The sample lists under 35,000 clones; around 89% were seen once. Germline CDR1 reads LNHDA; CDR2 reads SQIVND (reference sequence). The CDR3 loop spans 13 amino acids. V lost 7 bases and J lost 7; bases outside the gene matches: 4. The rearrangement uses TRBV19 and TRBJ1-6, with 7 bases lining up with TRBD1. The receptor comes from a human donor in a cohort sampled during active COVID-19. Sequenced sample: peripheral blood. The CDR3 region is CASKAGGNSPLHF. In DNA, the CDR3 is TGTGCCAGTAAGGCAGGGGGGAATTCACCCCTCCACTTT.